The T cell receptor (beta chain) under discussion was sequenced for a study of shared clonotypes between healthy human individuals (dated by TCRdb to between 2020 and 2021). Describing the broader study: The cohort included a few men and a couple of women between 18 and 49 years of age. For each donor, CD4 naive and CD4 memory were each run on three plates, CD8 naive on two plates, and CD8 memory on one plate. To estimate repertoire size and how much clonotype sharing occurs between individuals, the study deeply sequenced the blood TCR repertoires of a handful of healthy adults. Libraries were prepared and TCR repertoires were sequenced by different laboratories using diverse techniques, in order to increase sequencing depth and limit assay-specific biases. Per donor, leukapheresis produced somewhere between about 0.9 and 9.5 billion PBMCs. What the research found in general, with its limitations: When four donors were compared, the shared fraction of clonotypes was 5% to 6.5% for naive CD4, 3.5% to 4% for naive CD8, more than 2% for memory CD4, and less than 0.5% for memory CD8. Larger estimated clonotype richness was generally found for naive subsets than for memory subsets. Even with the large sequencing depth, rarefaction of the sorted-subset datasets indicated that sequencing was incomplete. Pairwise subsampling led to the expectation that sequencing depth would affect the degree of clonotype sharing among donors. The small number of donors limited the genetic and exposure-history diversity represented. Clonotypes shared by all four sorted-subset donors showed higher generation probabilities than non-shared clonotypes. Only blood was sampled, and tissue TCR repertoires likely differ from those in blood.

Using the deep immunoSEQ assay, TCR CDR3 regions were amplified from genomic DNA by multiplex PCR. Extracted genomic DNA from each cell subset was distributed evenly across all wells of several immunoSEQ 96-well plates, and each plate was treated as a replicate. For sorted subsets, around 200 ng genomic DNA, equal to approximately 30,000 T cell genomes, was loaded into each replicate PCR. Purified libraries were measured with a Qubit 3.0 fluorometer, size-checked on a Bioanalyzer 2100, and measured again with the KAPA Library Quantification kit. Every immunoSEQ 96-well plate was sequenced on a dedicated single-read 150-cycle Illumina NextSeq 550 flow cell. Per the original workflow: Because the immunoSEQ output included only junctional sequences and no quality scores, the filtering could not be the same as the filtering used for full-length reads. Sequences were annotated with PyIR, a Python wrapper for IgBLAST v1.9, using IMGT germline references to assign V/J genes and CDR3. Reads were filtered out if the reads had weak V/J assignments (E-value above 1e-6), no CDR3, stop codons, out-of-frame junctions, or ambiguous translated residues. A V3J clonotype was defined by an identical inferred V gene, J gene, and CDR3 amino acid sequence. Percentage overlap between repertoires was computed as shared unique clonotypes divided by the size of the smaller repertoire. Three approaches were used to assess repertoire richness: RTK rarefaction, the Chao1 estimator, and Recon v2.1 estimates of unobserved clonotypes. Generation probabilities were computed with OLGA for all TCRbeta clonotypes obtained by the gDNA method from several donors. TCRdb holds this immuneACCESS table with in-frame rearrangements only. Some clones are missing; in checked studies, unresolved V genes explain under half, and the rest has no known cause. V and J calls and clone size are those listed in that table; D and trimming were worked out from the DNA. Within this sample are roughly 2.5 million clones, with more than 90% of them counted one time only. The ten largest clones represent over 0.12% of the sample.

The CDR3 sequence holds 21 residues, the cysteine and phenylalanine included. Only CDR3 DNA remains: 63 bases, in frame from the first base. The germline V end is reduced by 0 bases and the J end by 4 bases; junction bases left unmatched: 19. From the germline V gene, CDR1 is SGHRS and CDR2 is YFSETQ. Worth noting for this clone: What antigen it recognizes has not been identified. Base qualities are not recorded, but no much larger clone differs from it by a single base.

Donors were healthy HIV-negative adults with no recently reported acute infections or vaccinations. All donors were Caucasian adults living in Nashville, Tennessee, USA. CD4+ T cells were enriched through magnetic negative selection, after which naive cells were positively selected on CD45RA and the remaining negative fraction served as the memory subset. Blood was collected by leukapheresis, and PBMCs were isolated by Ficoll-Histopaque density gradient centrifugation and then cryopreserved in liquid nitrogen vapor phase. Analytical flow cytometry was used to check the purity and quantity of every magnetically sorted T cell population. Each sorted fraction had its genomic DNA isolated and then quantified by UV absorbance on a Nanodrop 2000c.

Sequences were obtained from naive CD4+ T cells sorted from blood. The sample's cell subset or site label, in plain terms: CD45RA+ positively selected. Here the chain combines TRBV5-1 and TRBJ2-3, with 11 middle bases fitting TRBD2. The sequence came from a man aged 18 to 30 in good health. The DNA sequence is TGCGCCAGCAGCTTGGTGGGGAGCCTAGCGGGGGGAGCATTCGGCGCAGATACGCAGTATTTT. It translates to CASSLVGSLAGGAFGADTQYF.